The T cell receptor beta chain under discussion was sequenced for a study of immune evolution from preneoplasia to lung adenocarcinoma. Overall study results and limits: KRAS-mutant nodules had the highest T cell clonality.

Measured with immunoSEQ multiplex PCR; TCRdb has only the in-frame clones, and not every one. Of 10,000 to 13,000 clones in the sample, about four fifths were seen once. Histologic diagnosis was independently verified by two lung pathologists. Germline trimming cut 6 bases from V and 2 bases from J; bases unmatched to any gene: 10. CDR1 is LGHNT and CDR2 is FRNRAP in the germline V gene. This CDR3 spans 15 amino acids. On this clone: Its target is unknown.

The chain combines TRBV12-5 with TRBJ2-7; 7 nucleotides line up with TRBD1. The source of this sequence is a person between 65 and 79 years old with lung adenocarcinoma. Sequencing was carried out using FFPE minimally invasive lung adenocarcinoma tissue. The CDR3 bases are TGTGCTAGTGGCCCCCCAGACAGGGCAACCTACGAGCAGTACTTC. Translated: CASGPPDRATYEQYF.